These 30 T cell receptor beta chains were sequenced from one sample in a study of chemoradiotherapy in HPV16-positive cancers (dated by TCRdb to about 2022). The receptor library was made with the immunoSEQ multiplex PCR assay. TCRdb obtained this table from immuneACCESS and retained in-frame rearrangements with V and J assigned. These tables miss some clones; where compared with another copy, unresolved V genes account for less than half of the shortfall, and the remainder is unexplained. The table for this sample lists around 7,000 clones; about four fifths of them were counted only once. Of the sample, over 5.5% falls within the top ten clones. This specimen consisted of tumor tissue, obtained from a patient who underwent chemoradiotherapy. Source of these receptors: a human donor with HPV-associated anogenital cancer.

The gene calls are TRBV11-2 and TRBJ2-2; D is ambiguous. The germline V and J ends were trimmed by 3 bases and 8 bases, with 7 bases remaining between them. Germline V lookup: CDR1 SGHAT, CDR2 FQNNGV. The CDR3 loop spans 12 amino acids. CDR3: CASSFESGELFF. The CDR3 bases are TGTGCCAGCAGCTTCGAATCGGGGGAGCTGTTTTTT.

The V and J genes are TRBV4-3 and TRBJ1-3; no reliable D call. V was trimmed by 0 bases and J by 2 bases, leaving 5 bases between them. The CDR3 is made up of 14 amino acids. Germline CDR1 is LGHNA and CDR2 is YSLEER. The CDR3 is CASSQDGAGNTIYF. The DNA for the CDR3 is TGCGCCAGCAGCCAAGATGGCGCTGGAAACACCATATATTTT.

The CDR3 DNA reads as TGTGCCAGCAGCCCCGCGAGGACAGGTTACTCTGGAAACACCATATATTTT. It specifies CASSPARTGYSGNTIYF. The rearrangement uses TRBV7-9 and TRBJ1-3; 7 nucleotides align to TRBD1. The CDR3 extends over 17 amino acids. Germline CDR1 and CDR2: SEHNR and FQNEAQ (reference sequence). V shed 5 bases and J 0 bases; nucleotides not matched to a gene: 10.

In this sample, this clone turned up once. The rearrangement uses TRBV2 and TRBJ2-6; 8 bases are shared with TRBD2. The length of the CDR3 is 17 residues. From germline, CDR1 is SNHLY and CDR2 FYNNEI. Germline trimming cut 6 bases from V and 0 bases from J; bases unmatched to any gene: 7. CDR3 nucleotides: TGTGCCAGCAGATTAGCGGGGTCGCCCTCTGGGGCCAACGTCCTGACTTTC. It specifies CASRLAGSPSGANVLTF.

The rearrangement joins TRBV9 to TRBJ2-4; D perhaps matches TRBD1 (6 bases). The ends were cut back, 2 bases at V and 3 bases at J, with 9 bases in the middle. This CDR3 spans 14 amino acids. Looked up from germline, CDR1 is SGDLS and CDR2 is YYNGEE. This CDR3 reads CASSVGQLKNIQYF. The CDR3 coding sequence is TGTGCCAGCAGCGTCGGACAGCTCAAAAACATTCAGTACTTC.

The V call is TRBV2, the J call TRBJ2-2; 7 bases agree with TRBD2. The CDR3 is made up of 15 amino acids. The ends lost 0 bases at V and 4 bases at J; junction bases unmatched: 2. Germline assignment: CDR1 SNHLY and CDR2 FYNNEI. The CDR3 region is CASSEAWGGTGELFF. CDR3 in DNA: TGTGCCAGCAGTGAAGCGTGGGGGGGCACCGGGGAGCTGTTTTTT.

The V call is TRBV5-1, the J call TRBJ2-3; TRBD2 agrees at 9 bases. Germline CDR1 and CDR2: SGHRS and YFSETQ. The V segment lost 0 bases and the J segment 6 bases; nucleotides outside the gene matches: 11. The CDR3 is made up of 17 amino acids. For the CDR3, the DNA is TGCGCCAGCAGCTTGGTCCCCGGCCGAGCGGGGGGTGATACGCAGTATTTT. Amino acid sequence: CASSLVPGRAGGDTQYF.

A few counts support this clone. This chain connects TRBV15 to TRBJ2-2; perhaps TRBD1 as D (5 bases). Germline V CDR1 and CDR2: LNHNV, YYDKDF (reference sequence). V lost 1 base, J lost 3 bases, and 9 bases lay in between. The CDR3 is 15 residues long. CDR3 sequence: CATSRGTPDTGELFF. The CDR3 DNA reads TGTGCCACCAGCAGAGGGACACCGGACACCGGGGAGCTGTTTTTT.

This clone was observed once. The chain combines TRBV28 with TRBJ1-6, with 7 nucleotides matching TRBD1. J was trimmed by 7 bases and V by 3 bases; bases with no gene match: 6. The CDR3 is 15 amino acids. CDR1 is MDHEN, CDR2 SYDVKM, per germline. CDR3 protein: CASSFLQGDNSPLHF. CDR3 DNA sequence: TGTGCCAGCAGTTTTTTGCAGGGGGACAATTCACCCCTCCACTTT.

This clone was observed a few times. V gene TRBV19 combines with J gene TRBJ2-7, with D possibly being TRBD1 (6 bases). V was shortened by 4 bases and J by 6 bases, with 16 bases between the two germline ends. This CDR3 is 14 amino acids long. CDR1 and CDR2 (germline): LNHDA, SQIVND (reference sequence). DNA of the CDR3: TGTGCCAGTAGTACCTACAGGGCTCAAGGCGAGCAGTACTTC. This encodes CASSTYRAQGEQYF.

The chain uses TRBV19 and TRBJ1-2; D is unresolved. V was cut by 6 bases and J by 2 bases, with 10 bases left in between. This CDR3 comprises 13 residues. CDR1 and CDR2 from the germline V gene are LNHDA and SQIVND (reference sequence). DNA for the CDR3: TGTGCCAGTAGGCGCACAGAGAACTATGGCTACACCTTC. Translation: CASRRTENYGYTF.

The genes are TRBV7-9 and TRBJ2-1; the D gene is possibly TRBD2 (6 bases). The V gene lost 2 bases and the J gene lost 9 bases, with 11 bases spanning the gap. The CDR3 has 13 residues. The germline V gene encodes CDR1 SEHNR and CDR2 FQNEAQ (reference sequence). This CDR3 is CASSLLEGGEQFF. CDR3 bases: TGTGCCAGCAGCTTACTCGAGGGAGGTGAGCAGTTCTTC.

The chain uses TRBV10-3 and TRBJ1-5, with 10 bases matching TRBD1. This CDR3 has 14 amino acids. Germline CDR1 is ENHRY and CDR2 is SYGVKD. J lost 0 bases, V lost 8 bases, and 1 base had no gene match. The CDR3 DNA is TGTGCCATCGGGACAGGGGATAGCAATCAGCCCCAGCATTTT. As protein: CAIGTGDSNQPQHF.

The chain combines TRBV5-1 with TRBJ1-2; TRBD1 matches 7 bases. J gave up 4 bases and V 4 bases, and 10 bases lay outside the gene matches. The germline V gene encodes CDR1 SGHRS and CDR2 YFSETQ. There are 15 residues in the CDR3. Here the CDR3 DNA reads TGCGCCAGCAGCGTCCTTACAGGGGTAGGCTATGGCTACACCTTC. It specifies CASSVLTGVGYGYTF.

The chain recombines TRBV6-5 with TRBJ2-5; the match to TRBD1 covers 7 bases. With the DNA end fitting TRBJ2-7 better, the J assignment may be wrong. This CDR3 spans 14 amino acids. Germline V gene data show CDR1 as MNHEY and CDR2 as SVGAGI. The CDR3 region has the DNA TGTGCCAGCAGTTACGGGGCAGGGGGCTACGAGCAGTACTTC. It codes for CASSYGAGGYEQYF.

The V and J genes are TRBV7-2 and TRBJ1-1; possibly TRBD1 for D (6 bases). This CDR3 comprises 14 residues. Germline V gene lookup returns CDR1 SGHTA and CDR2 FQGNSA. Deletions cut 5 bases from V and 6 bases from J, with 16 bases between. Here the CDR3 DNA reads TGTGCCAGCAGCGCCCAGACAGGAGGGGCTGAAGCTTTCTTT. Translation gives CASSAQTGGAEAFF.

The chain combines TRBV10-3 with TRBJ1-5; no reliable D call. The V and J ends lost 10 bases and 8 bases respectively, with 18 bases between them. This CDR3 has 13 amino acids. Germline lookup yields CDR1 ENHRY and CDR2 SYGVKD. Here the CDR3 DNA reads TGTGCCACGAAGTACGGGCAGGAAAAGCCCCAGCATTTT. It yields the protein CATKYGQEKPQHF.

This chain connects TRBV2 to TRBJ2-1; D not resolved. Trimming left V 5 bases short and J 9 bases short, with 14 bases between. The germline CDR1 and CDR2 sequences are SNHLY and FYNNEI. The CDR3 sequence is 13 residues long. The CDR3: CASSRRSFVEQFF. The CDR3 DNA reads TGTGCCAGCAGTCGTCGGAGTTTCGTTGAGCAGTTCTTC.

The V gene is TRBV19, the J gene TRBJ1-1, with 11 nucleotides matching TRBD1. Germline trimming cut 5 bases from V and 11 bases from J; bases unmatched to any gene: 7. Looked up from germline, CDR1 is LNHDA and CDR2 is SQIVND (reference sequence). The CDR3 is 13 residues long. The CDR3, as DNA: TGTGCCAGTAGTCATGGACAGGGGGCTTCGGCTTTCTTT. This translates into CASSHGQGASAFF. Full variable domain (outside the CDR3, taken from reference TRBV19 and TRBJ1-1): DGGITQSPKYLFRKEGQNVTLSCEQNLNHDAMYWYRQDPGQGLRLIYYSQIVNDFQKGDIAEGYSVSREKKESFPLTVTSAQKNPTAFYLCASSHGQGASAFFGQGTRLTVV.

This clone has a single count. The rearrangement joins TRBV11-2 to TRBJ2-7; no definite D call. Germline V lookup: CDR1 SGHAT, CDR2 FQNNGV. Trimming took 1 base from V and 3 from J, leaving 10 bases between them. This CDR3 spans 14 amino acids. The CDR3 DNA is TGTGCCAGCAGCTTAGGTCACACAGACTACGAGCAGTACTTC. Translated: CASSLGHTDYEQYF.

This clone was picked up one time. The chain is built from TRBV30 and TRBJ1-3, with a weak D call TRBD1 (5 bases). Germline-derived CDR1 and CDR2 are GTSNPN and SVGIG (reference sequence). V was cut by 3 bases and J by 6 bases, with 12 bases left in between. There are 13 residues in the CDR3. CDR3 sequence reads: CAWRGTGVNTIYF. CDR3 coding DNA: TGTGCCTGGAGGGGTACGGGGGTAAACACCATATATTTT.

This chain uses TRBV5-1 with TRBJ1-4; D is possibly TRBD1 (6 bases). Germline-derived CDR1 and CDR2 are SGHRS and YFSETQ. V lost 0 bases and J lost 4, with 13 bases in between. The CDR3 runs 16 residues. The CDR3 region is CASSLDGTSGNEKLFF. The CDR3 region has the DNA TGCGCCAGCAGCTTGGACGGGACAAGCGGTAATGAAAAACTGTTTTTT.

CDR3 sequence: CASSPGTANYYGYTF. For the CDR3, the DNA is TGTGCCAGCTCACCTGGGACGGCGAACTACTATGGCTACACCTTC. The chain joins TRBV18 to TRBJ1-2; D possibly corresponds to TRBD1 (5 bases). CDR1 is KGHSH, CDR2 LQKENI, per germline. The V end lost 3 bases, the J end lost 3 bases, and 14 bases lay between the germline ends. The CDR3 is made up of 15 amino acids.

The V call is TRBV11-2, the J call TRBJ2-7; no firm D call. The germline V and J ends were trimmed by 5 bases and 6 bases, with 8 bases remaining between them. Germline CDR1 and CDR2: SGHAT and FQNNGV. The CDR3 covers 11 residues. The CDR3 DNA follows: TGTGCCAGCAGCCATAGGCGCGAGCAGTACTTC. This encodes CASSHRREQYF.

CDR3: CASSLYRAGDTDTQYF. The CDR3 nucleotides read TGTGCCAGCAGCTTGTATCGAGCGGGGGACACAGATACGCAGTATTTT. This rearrangement joins TRBV5-4 to TRBJ2-3; 8 positions match TRBD2. Germline V gives CDR1 SGHNT, CDR2 YYREEE (reference sequence). CDR3 size: 16 residues. With 1 base clipped from V and 2 bases from J, the junction kept 6 bases outside the gene matches. Together with reference TRBV5-4 and TRBJ2-3, the CDR3 gives the full variable domain: ETGVTQSPTHLIKTRGQQVTLRCSSQSGHNTVSWYQQALGQGPQFIFQYYREEENGRGNFPPRFSGLQFPNYSSELNVNALELDDSALYLCASSLYRAGDTDTQYFGPGTRLTVL.

This chain uses TRBV6-6 with TRBJ1-2; D is undetermined. Trimming pared 0 bases from V and 4 bases from J, leaving 9 bases between. Looked up from germline, CDR1 is MNHNY and CDR2 is SVGAGI (reference sequence). This CDR3 is built from 14 residues. The CDR3 sequence: CASSYSAASYGYTF. Written as DNA, the CDR3 is TGTGCCAGCAGTTACTCTGCCGCTAGCTATGGCTACACCTTC.

The chain links TRBV2 to TRBJ1-1, with unresolved D. The V gene's germline CDR1 is SNHLY and CDR2 FYNNEI. This CDR3 region has 11 residues. Trimming shortened V by 5 bases and J by 10 bases, and 11 bases separated the two germline ends. The CDR3 region has the DNA TGTGCCAGCAGTCCGAGTAGAAGAGCTTTCTTT. It encodes CASSPSRRAFF.

This clone was seen more than once but under ten times. The gene calls are TRBV27 and TRBJ1-1, with TRBD1 as a possible D gene (5 bases). This CDR3 is built from 15 residues. Germline values: CDR1 MNHEY, CDR2 SMNVEV (reference sequence). With 4 bases removed from V and 6 bases from J, the gap between germline ends came to 18 bases. CDR3 bases: TGTGCCAGCAGTTATCGCCTGGGGGTATTCGCTGAAGCTTTCTTT. Amino acid sequence: CASSYRLGVFAEAFF.

V gene TRBV2 combines with J gene TRBJ2-7; D is ambiguous. This CDR3 comprises 13 residues. Germline-derived CDR1 and CDR2 are SNHLY and FYNNEI. V was shortened by 2 bases and J by 2 bases, with 7 bases between the two germline ends. The CDR3 coding sequence is TGTGCCAGCAGTGAACCTCCCACCTACGAGCAGTACTTC. Translation: CASSEPPTYEQYF.

CDR3 in amino acids: CASSSLQIRSESEQFF. CDR3 DNA: TGTGCCAGCAGCTCCCTACAGATACGGTCCGAGAGTGAGCAGTTCTTC. V gene TRBV7-2 combines with J gene TRBJ2-1; no clear D gene. V was pared by 4 bases and J by 9 bases, with 22 bases between. The germline V gene encodes CDR1 SGHTA and CDR2 FQGNSA. The CDR3 spans 16 residues.